This entry concerns a single T cell receptor (beta chain). Its antigen remains unknown. Through Arm-PCR of CDR3 regions and iRepertoire HTBI primers, TCR beta libraries were built. Via MiXCR, TCRdb re-called the multiplex PCR reads, giving one row per CDR3 protein. The sample holds a few hundred thousand distinct CDR3 sequences; less than 25% are singletons and the top ten take around 26%. Deletions cut 8 bases from V and 1 base from J, with 8 bases between. This CDR3 has 12 residues. The V gene's germline CDR1 is SEHNR and CDR2 FQNEAQ (reference sequence). Noted time point: persistent/refractory GD, antithyroid drugs over 5 years with positive TRAb. The TCR library used RNA extracted from PBMCs. This record belongs to a study of regulatory T cells in long-lasting Graves disease. General study findings and limits: There were preferences for TRBV28, TRBJ1-2 and TRBJ2-5 in persistent disease. Authors noted too few samples as a limitation.

The chain links TRBV7-9 to TRBJ1-1, with unresolved D. Sequenced here: peripheral blood mononuclear cells (PBMCs), sampled when the disease was refractory, from a patient treated with antithyroid drugs. This receptor was identified in a female donor with Graves disease. In nucleotides, the CDR3 is TGTGCCAGCGGAGTATCGAACACTGAAGCTTTCTTT. Amino acid sequence: CASGVSNTEAFF.